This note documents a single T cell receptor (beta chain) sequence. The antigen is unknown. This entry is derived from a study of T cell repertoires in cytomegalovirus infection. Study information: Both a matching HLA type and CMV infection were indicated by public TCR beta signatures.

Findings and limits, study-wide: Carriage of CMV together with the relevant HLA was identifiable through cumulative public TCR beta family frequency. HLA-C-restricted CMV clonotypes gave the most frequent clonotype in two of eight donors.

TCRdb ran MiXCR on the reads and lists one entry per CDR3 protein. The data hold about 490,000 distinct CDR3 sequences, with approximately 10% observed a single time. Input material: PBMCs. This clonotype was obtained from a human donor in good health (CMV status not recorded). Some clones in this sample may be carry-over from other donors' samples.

Written as DNA, the CDR3 is TGTGCCAGCAGTAGGGGATCGGAAGGAAACACCATATATTTT. Its protein product is CASSRGSEGNTIYF. V usage is TRBV6-8 and J usage is TRBJ1-3, with D possibly being TRBD1 (5 bases). From germline, CDR1 is MNHGY and CDR2 SAAAGT. The CDR3 length is 14 residues. Trimming pared 5 bases from V and 4 bases from J, leaving 12 bases between.